This T cell receptor beta chain was sequenced during a study of CD8 T cell repertoires and HIV-1 epitope variants. About the study: Each of Twenty-five Gag and Nef epitope peptides stimulated a separate culture. Enriched T cells were co-cultured with equal autologous T cell-negative cells. The baseline condition was 1M T cells left uncultured.

The repertoire was sequenced with immunoSEQ multiplex PCR; TCRdb's copy has only in-frame clones and lacks some. The profile shows under 100,000 clones, 74% of them singletons. The CDR3 covers 12 residues. Looked up from germline, CDR1 is MDHEN and CDR2 is SYDVKM. A remark on this clone: What it recognizes is unknown. The junction departs from germline at one end; a sequencing error may be responsible.

Study outcomes and limitations: The TAALDMSHF plasma variant had no responses, unlike KF9 (five clonotypes) and HW9 (one).

Sequencing was performed on uncultured baseline CD8+ T cells from peripheral blood mononuclear cells (PBMCs). The clonotype was recovered from a male donor with HIV. The chain carries TRBV28 and TRBJ2-1, with unresolved D. CDR3 coding DNA: TGTGCCAGCAGCTCCCTCGGGCTGCATAAGGTCTTC. Protein: CASSSLGLHKVF.